This TCR beta chain was recovered during a study of human T cells and chemical hapten exposure. Across the whole study: Per-sample TCR yield variation was attributed mainly to small pooled library volume differences.

Points on this clonotype: Its antigen remains unknown.

Between the trimmed V and J ends, which lost 4 bases and 1 base, there was a span of 10 bases. Germline V gene sequence: CDR1 SQVTM, CDR2 ANQGSEA. The CDR3 is 13 amino acids. Before extraction, the whole blood was not fractionated, and total RNA was taken from it. In the library, unique molecular identifiers were attached to individual cDNA molecules. Original processing methods: Samples held a median of around 96,000 TCRs, range about 20,000–700,000. TCRdb reprocessed the 5' RACE reads via MiXCR and lists one record per CDR3 protein. None of the V and J calls come from the authors' own analysis; TCRdb made them. The sample shows 110,000 or so distinct CDR3 sequences, roughly 19% of them seen only once. Notes on the study in general: There was no change with DPC sensitization in TCRs above 1 in 1000 frequency.

V and J are TRBV29-1 and TRBJ1-1; weak D call: TRBD1 (6 bases). The sequence came from a human donor in good health. This CDR3 is CSVAGAPNTEAFF. CDR3 nucleotide sequence: TGCAGCGTTGCGGGGGCCCCGAACACTGAAGCTTTCTTT.